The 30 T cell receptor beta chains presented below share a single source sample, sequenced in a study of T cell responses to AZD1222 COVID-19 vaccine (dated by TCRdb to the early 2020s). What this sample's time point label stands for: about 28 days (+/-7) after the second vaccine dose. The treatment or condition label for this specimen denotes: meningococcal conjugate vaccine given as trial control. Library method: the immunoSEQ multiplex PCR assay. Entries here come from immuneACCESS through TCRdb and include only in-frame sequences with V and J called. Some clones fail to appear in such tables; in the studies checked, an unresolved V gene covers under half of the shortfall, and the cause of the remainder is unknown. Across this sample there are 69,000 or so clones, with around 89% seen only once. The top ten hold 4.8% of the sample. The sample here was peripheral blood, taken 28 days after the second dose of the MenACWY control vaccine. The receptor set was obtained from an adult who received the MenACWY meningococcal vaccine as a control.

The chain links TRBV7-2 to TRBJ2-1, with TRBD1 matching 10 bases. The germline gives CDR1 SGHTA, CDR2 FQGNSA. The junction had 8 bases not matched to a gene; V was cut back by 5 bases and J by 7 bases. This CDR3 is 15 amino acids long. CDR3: CASSVRQGAWNEQFF. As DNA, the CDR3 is TGTGCCAGCAGCGTCAGACAGGGGGCGTGGAATGAGCAGTTCTTC.

The DNA of the CDR3 is TGTGCCATCAGTGACGAGACAGGGGCGGGCGAAAAACTGTTTTTT. Its protein product is CAISDETGAGEKLFF. The chain has TRBV10-3 and TRBJ1-4, with TRBD1 matching 8 bases. Trimming removed 3 bases from V and 8 bases from J; junction bases left unmatched: 8. The length of the CDR3 is 15 residues. Germline-derived CDR1 and CDR2 are ENHRY and SYGVKD.

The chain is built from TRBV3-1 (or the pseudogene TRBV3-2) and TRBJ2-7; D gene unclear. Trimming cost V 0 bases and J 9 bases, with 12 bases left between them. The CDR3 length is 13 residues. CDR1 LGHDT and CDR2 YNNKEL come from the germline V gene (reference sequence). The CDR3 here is CASSQDFWAPQYF. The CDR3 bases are TGTGCCAGCAGCCAAGATTTCTGGGCACCGCAGTACTTC.

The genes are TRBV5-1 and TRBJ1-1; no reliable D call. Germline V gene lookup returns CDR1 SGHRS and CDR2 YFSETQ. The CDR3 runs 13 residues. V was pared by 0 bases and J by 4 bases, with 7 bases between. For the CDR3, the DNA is TGCGCCAGCAGCTTGGACACATCCACTGAAGCTTTCTTT. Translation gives CASSLDTSTEAFF.

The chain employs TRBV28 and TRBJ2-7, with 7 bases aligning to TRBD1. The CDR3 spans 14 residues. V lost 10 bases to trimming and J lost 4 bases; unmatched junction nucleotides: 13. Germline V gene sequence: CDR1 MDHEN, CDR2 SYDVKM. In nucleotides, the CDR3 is TGTGCCACCTCCTACACAGGGGTCTCTTACGAGCAGTACTTC. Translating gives CATSYTGVSYEQYF. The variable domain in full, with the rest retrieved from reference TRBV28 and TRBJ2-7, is DVKVTQSSRYLVKRTGEKVFLECVQDMDHENMFWYRQDPGLGLRLIYFSYDVKMKEKGDIPEGYSVSREKKERFSLILESASTNQTSMYLCATSYTGVSYEQYFGPGTRLTVT.

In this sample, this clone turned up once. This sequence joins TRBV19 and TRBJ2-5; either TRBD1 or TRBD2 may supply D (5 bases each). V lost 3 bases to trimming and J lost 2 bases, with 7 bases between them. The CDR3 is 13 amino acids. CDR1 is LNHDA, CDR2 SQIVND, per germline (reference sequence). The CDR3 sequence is CASSMGRQETQYF. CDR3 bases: TGTGCCAGTAGTATGGGACGGCAAGAGACCCAGTACTTC.

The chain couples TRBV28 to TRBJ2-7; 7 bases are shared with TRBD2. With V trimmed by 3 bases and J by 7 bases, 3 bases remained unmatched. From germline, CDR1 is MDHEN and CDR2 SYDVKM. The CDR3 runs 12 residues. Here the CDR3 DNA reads TGTGCCAGCAGTTTGGGAGGGAGGGAGCAGTACTTC. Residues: CASSLGGREQYF.

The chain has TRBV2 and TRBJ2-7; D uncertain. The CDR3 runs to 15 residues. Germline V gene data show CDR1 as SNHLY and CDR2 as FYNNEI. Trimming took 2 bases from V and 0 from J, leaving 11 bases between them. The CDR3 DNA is TGTGCCAGCAGTGAACCAGAGAGAAGCTCCTACGAGCAGTACTTC. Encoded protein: CASSEPERSSYEQYF. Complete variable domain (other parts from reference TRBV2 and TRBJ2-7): EPEVTQTPSHQVTQMGQEVILRCVPISNHLYFYWYRQILGQKVEFLVSFYNNEISEKSEIFDDQFSVERPDGSNFTLKIRSTKLEDSAMYFCASSEPERSSYEQYFGPGTRLTVT.

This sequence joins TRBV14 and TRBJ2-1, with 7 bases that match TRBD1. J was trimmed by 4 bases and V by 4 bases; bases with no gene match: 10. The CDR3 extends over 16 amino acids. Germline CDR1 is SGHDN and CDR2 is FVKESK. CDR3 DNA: TGTGCCAGCAGCCTCCCCGGGACAGCATATTACAATGAGCAGTTCTTC. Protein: CASSLPGTAYYNEQFF. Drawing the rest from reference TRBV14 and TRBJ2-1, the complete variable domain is EAGVTQFPSHSVIEKGQTVTLRCDPISGHDNLYWYRRVMGKEIKFLLHFVKESKQDESGMPNNRFLAERTGGTYSTLKVQPAELEDSGVYFCASSLPGTAYYNEQFFGPGTRLTVL.

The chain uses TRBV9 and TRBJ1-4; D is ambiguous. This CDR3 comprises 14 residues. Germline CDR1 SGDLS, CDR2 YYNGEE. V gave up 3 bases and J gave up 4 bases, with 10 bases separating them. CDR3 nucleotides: TGTGCCAGCAGCGAAAGATCCTTTAATGAAAAACTGTTTTTT. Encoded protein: CASSERSFNEKLFF.

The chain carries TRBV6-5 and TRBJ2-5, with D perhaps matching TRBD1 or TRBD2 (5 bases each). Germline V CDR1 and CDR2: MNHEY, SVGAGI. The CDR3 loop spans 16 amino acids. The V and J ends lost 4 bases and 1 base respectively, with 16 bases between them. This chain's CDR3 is CASSWTRETLQETQYF. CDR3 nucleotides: TGTGCCAGCAGTTGGACACGGGAAACCCTCCAAGAGACCCAGTACTTC.

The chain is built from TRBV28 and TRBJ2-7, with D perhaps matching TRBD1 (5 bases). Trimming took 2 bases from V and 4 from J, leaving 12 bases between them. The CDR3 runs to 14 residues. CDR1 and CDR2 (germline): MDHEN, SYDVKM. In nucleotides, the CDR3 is TGTGCCAGCAGTTTACCCCAGGGTTGGTACGAGCAGTACTTC. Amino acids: CASSLPQGWYEQYF. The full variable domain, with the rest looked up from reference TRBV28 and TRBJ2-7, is DVKVTQSSRYLVKRTGEKVFLECVQDMDHENMFWYRQDPGLGLRLIYFSYDVKMKEKGDIPEGYSVSREKKERFSLILESASTNQTSMYLCASSLPQGWYEQYFGPGTRLTVT.

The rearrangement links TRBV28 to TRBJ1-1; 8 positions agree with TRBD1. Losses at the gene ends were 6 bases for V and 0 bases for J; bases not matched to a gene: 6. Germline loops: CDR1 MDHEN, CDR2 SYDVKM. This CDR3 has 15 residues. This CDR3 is CASRGDRYMNTEAFF. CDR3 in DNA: TGTGCCAGCAGGGGGGACAGGTACATGAACACTGAAGCTTTCTTT.

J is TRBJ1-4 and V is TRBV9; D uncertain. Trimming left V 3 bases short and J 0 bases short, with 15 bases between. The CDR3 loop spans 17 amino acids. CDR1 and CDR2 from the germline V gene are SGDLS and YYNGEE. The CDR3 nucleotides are TGTGCCAGCAGCGGAGGGCGAAGGACTGCAACTAATGAAAAACTGTTTTTT. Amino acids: CASSGGRRTATNEKLFF.

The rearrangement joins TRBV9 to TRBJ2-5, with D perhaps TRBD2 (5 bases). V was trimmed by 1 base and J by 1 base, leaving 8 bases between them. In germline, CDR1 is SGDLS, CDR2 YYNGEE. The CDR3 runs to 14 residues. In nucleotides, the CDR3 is TGTGCCAGCAGCGTATCGGGGAGCCAAGAGACCCAGTACTTC. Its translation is CASSVSGSQETQYF.

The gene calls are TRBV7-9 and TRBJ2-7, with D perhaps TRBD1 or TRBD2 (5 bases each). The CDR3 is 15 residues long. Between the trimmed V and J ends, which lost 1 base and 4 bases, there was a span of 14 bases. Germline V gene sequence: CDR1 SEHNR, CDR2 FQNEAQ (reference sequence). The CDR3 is CASSLVLGTGYEQYF. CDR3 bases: TGTGCCAGCAGCTTAGTCCTCGGGACGGGGTACGAGCAGTACTTC.

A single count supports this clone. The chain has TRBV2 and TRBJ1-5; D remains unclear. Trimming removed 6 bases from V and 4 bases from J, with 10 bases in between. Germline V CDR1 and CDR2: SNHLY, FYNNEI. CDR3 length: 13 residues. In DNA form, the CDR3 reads TGTGCCAGCAGCCCCTATGGTAATCAGCCCCAGCATTTT. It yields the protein CASSPYGNQPQHF.

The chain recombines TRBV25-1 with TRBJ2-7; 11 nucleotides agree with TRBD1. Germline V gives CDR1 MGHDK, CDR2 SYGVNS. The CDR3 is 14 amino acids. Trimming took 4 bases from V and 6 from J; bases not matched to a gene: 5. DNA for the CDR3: TGTGCCAGCAGTGCCTCCGGGACAGGGGGCGAGCAGTACTTC. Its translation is CASSASGTGGEQYF.

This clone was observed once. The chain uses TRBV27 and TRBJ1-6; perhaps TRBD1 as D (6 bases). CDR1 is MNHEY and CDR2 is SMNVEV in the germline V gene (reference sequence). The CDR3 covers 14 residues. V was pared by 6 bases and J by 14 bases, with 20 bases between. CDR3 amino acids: CASRWTAEGGALHF. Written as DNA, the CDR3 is TGTGCCAGCAGATGGACAGCCGAAGGGGGGGCCCTCCACTTT.

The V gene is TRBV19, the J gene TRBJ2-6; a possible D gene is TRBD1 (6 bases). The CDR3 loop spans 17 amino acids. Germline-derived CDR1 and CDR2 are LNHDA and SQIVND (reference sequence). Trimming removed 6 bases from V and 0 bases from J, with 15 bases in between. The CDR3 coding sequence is TGTGCCAGTAGGGACAGCCCTACACGCTCTGGGGCCAACGTCCTGACTTTC. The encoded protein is CASRDSPTRSGANVLTF.

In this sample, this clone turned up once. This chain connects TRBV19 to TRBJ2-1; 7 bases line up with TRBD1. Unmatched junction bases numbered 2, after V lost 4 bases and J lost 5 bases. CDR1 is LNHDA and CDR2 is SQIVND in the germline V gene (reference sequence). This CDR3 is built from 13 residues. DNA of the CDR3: TGTGCCAGTAGTAGGGGACAGAACAATGAGCAGTTCTTC. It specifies CASSRGQNNEQFF. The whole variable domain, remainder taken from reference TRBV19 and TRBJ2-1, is DGGITQSPKYLFRKEGQNVTLSCEQNLNHDAMYWYRQDPGQGLRLIYYSQIVNDFQKGDIAEGYSVSREKKESFPLTVTSAQKNPTAFYLCASSRGQNNEQFFGPGTRLTVL.

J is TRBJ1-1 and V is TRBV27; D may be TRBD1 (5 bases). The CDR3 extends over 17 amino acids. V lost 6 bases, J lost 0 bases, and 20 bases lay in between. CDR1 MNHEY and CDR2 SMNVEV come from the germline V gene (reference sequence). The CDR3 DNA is TGTGCCAGCAGCCGATCGACAGAACTGCTAATGAACACTGAAGCTTTCTTT. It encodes CASSRSTELLMNTEAFF.

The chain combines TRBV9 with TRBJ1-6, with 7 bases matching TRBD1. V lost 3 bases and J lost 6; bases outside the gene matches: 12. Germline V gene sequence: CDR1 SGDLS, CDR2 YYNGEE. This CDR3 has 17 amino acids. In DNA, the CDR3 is TGTGCCAGCAGCGGAAACTCAGGGGGAGGAGGTAATTCACCCCTCCACTTT. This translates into CASSGNSGGGGNSPLHF.

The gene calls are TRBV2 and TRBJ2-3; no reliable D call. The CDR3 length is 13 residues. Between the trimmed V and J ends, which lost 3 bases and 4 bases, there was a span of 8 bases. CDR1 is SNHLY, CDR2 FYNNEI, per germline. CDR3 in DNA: TGTGCCAGCAGTGAGCAGCTTCCAGATACGCAGTATTTT. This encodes CASSEQLPDTQYF.

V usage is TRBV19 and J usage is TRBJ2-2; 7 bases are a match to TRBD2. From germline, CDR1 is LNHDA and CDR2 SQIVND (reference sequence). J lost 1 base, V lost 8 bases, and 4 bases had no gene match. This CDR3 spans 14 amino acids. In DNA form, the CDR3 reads TGTGCCAGTCGGGACTATAAGAACACCGGGGAGCTGTTTTTT. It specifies CASRDYKNTGELFF.

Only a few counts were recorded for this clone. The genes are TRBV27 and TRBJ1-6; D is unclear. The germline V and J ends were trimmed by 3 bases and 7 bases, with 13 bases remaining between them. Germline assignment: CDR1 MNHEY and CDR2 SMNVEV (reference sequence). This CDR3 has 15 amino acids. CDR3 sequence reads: CASSFSGLGNSPLHF. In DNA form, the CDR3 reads TGTGCCAGCAGTTTCTCAGGCCTAGGGAATTCACCCCTCCACTTT.

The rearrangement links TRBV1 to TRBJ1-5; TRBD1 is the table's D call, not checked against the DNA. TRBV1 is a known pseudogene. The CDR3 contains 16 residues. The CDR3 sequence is CTSSQGRQGAHQPQHF. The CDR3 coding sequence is TGCACCAGCAGCCAAGGTCGACAGGGGGCACATCAGCCCCAGCATTTT.

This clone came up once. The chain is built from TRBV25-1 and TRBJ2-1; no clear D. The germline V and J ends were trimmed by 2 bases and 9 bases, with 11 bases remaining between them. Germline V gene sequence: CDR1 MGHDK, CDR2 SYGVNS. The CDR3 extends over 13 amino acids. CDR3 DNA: TGTGCCAGCAGTGAAAGCTTTGATCTTGAGCAGTTCTTC. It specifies CASSESFDLEQFF. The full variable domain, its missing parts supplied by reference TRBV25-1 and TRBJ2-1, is EADIYQTPRYLVIGTGKKITLECSQTMGHDKMYWYQQDPGMELHLIHYSYGVNSTEKGDLSSESTVSRIRTEHFPLTLESARPSHTSQYLCASSESFDLEQFFGPGTRLTVL.

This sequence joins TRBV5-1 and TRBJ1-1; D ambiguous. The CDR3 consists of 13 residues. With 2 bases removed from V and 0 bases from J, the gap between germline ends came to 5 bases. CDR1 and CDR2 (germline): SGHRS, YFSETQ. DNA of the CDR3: TGCGCCAGCAGCTTACAGATGAACACTGAAGCTTTCTTT. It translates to CASSLQMNTEAFF.

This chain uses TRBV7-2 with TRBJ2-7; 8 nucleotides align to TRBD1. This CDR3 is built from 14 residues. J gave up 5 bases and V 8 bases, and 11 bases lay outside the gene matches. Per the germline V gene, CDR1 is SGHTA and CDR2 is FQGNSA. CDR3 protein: CASVKLTGVDEQYF. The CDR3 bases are TGTGCCAGCGTAAAATTGACAGGGGTCGACGAGCAGTACTTC.